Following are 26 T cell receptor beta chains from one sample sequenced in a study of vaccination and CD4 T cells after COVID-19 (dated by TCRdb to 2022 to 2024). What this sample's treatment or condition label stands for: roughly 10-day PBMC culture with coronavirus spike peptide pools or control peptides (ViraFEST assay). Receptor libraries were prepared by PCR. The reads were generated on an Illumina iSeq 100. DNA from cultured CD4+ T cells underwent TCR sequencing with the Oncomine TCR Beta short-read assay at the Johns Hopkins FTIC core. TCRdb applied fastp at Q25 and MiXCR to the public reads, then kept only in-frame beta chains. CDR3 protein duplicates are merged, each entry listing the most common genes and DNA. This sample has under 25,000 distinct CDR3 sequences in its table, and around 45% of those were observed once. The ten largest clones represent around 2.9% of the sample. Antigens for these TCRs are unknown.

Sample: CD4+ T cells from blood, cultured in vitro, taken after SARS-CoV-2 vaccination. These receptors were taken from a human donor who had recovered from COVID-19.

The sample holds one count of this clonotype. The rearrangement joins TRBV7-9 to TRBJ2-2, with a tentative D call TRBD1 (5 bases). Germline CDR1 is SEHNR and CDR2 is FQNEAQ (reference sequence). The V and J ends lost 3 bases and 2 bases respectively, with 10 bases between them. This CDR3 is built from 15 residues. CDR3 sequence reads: CASSFPTVNTGELFF. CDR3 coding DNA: TGTGCCAGCAGCTTCCCGACAGTAAACACCGGGGAGCTGTTTTTT.

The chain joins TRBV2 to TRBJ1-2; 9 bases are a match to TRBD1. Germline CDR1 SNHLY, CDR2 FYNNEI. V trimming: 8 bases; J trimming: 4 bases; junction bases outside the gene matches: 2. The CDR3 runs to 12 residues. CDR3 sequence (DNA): TGTGCCAGCGCGACAGGGGGCTATGGCTACACCTTC. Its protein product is CASATGGYGYTF.

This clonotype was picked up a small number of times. The CDR3 region is CASRHTEAFF. The DNA for the CDR3 is TGTGCCAGCAGGCACACTGAAGCTTTCTTT. The V and J genes are TRBV28 and TRBJ1-1; D is unclear. V dropped 6 bases and J dropped 3 bases, with 2 bases sitting between them. The CDR3 consists of 10 residues. From germline, CDR1 is MDHEN and CDR2 SYDVKM.

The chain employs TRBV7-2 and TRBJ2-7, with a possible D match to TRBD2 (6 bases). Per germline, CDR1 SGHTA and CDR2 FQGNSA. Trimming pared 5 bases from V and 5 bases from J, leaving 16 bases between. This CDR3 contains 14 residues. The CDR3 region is CASSPAGMSHEQYF. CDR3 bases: TGTGCCAGCAGCCCGGCGGGGATGTCCCACGAGCAGTACTTC.

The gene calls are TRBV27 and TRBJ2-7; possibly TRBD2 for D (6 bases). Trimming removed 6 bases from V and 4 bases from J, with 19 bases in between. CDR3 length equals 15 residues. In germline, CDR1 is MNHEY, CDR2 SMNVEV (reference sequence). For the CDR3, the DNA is TGTGCCAGCAGATTTCGTGACGGGAGAAGTTACGAGCAGTACTTC. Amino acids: CASRFRDGRSYEQYF.

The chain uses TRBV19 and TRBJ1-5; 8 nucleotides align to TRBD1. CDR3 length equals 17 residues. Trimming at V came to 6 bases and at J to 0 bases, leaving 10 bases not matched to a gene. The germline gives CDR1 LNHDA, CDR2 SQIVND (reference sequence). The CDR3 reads CASRRAPTGDSNQPQHF. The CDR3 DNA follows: TGTGCCAGTAGGCGGGCTCCGACAGGGGATAGCAATCAGCCCCAGCATTTT.

The CDR3 bases are TGCGCCAGCAGCCCGAATCAGGGGGGGCTAGCCACAGATACGCAGTATTTT. Residues: CASSPNQGGLATDTQYF. The chain joins TRBV5-1 to TRBJ2-3; D is tentatively TRBD1 or TRBD2 (7 bases each). Trimming stripped 4 bases from V and 2 bases from J, with 20 bases between. Looked up from germline, CDR1 is SGHRS and CDR2 is YFSETQ. This CDR3 spans 17 amino acids. Combining the CDR3 with reference TRBV5-1 and TRBJ2-3 gives the whole variable domain KAGVTQTPRYLIKTRGQQVTLSCSPISGHRSVSWYQQTPGQGLQFLFEYFSETQRNKGNFPGRFSGRQFSNSRSEMNVSTLELGDSALYLCASSPNQGGLATDTQYFGPGTRLTVL.

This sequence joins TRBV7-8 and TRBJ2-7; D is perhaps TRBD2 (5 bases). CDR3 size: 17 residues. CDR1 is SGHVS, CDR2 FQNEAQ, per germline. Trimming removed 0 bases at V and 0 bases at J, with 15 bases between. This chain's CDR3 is CASSLAGGLGFSYEQYF. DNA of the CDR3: TGTGCCAGCAGCTTAGCAGGAGGACTGGGGTTCTCCTACGAGCAGTACTTC.

The DNA for the CDR3 is TGTGCCAGTAGTAGGAACGGCCACTCTGGAAACACCATATATTTT. This codes for CASSRNGHSGNTIYF. The chain joins TRBV19 to TRBJ1-3; D remains unclear. Germline V gene lookup returns CDR1 LNHDA and CDR2 SQIVND (reference sequence). CDR3 length: 15 residues. V shed 4 bases and J shed 0 bases, with 10 bases lying between them.

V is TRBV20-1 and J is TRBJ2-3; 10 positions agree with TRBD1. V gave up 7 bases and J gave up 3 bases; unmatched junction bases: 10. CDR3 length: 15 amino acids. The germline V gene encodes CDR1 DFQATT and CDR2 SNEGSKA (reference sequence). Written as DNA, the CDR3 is TGCAGTGGTCTTCCGGGGGACAGGGGTACAGATACGCAGTATTTT. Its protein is CSGLPGDRGTDTQYF.

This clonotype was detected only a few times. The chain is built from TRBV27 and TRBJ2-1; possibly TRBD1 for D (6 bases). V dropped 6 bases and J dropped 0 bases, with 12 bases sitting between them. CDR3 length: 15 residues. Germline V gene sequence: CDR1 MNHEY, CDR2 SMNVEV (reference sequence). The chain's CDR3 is CASRPGTNSYNEQFF. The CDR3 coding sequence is TGTGCCAGCAGGCCCGGGACAAACTCCTACAATGAGCAGTTCTTC.

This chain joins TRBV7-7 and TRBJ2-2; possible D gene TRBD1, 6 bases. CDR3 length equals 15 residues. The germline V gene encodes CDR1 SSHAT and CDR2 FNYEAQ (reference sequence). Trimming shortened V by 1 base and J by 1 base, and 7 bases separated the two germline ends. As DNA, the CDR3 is TGTGCCAGCAGCTTAGGCAGGGGGAACACCGGGGAGCTGTTTTTT. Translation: CASSLGRGNTGELFF.

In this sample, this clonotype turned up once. CDR3: CASSLYGRGRGEQYF. CDR3 in DNA: TGTGCCAGCAGCTTGTACGGCAGGGGGCGAGGCGAGCAGTACTTC. The chain uses TRBV5-4 and TRBJ2-7, with 8 bases that match TRBD1. Trimming removed 1 base from V and 6 bases from J; junction bases left unmatched: 9. CDR3 length equals 15 residues. The germline gives CDR1 SGHNT, CDR2 YYREEE (reference sequence).

The CDR3 sequence is CASSFPLAGGSTETQYF. The CDR3 DNA reads TGTGCCAGCAGCTTTCCACTAGCGGGAGGATCCACAGAGACCCAGTACTTC. The rearrangement links TRBV11-3 to TRBJ2-5, with 12 bases matching TRBD2. Germline lookup yields CDR1 SGHNT and CDR2 YENEEA. There are 17 residues in the CDR3. With V trimmed by 3 bases and J by 4 bases, 9 bases remained unmatched.

DNA for the CDR3: TGTGCCAGCAGTTACAGGGTCCGGGAGCCGGGGGAGCAGTACTTC. The encoded protein is CASSYRVREPGEQYF. The chain recombines TRBV6-2 or TRBV6-3 with TRBJ2-7; TRBD2 might be the D (6 bases). V was shortened by 2 bases and J by 7 bases, with 18 bases between the two germline ends. CDR3 length: 15 residues. Germline V gene lookup returns CDR1 MNHEY and CDR2 SVGEGT.

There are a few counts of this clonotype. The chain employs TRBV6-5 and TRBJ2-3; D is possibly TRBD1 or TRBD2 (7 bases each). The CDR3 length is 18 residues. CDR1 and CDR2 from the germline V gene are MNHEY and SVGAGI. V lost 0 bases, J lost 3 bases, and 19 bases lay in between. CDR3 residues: CASSYSAGGEVLTDTQYF. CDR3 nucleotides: TGTGCCAGCAGTTACTCGGCAGGGGGGGAGGTTTTGACAGATACGCAGTATTTT.

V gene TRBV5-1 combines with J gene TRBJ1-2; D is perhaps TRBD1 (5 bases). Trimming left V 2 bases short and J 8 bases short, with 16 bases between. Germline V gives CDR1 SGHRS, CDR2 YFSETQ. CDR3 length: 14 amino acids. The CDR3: CASSLNPGTSGYTF. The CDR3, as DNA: TGCGCCAGCAGCTTAAACCCCGGGACTTCCGGCTACACCTTC.

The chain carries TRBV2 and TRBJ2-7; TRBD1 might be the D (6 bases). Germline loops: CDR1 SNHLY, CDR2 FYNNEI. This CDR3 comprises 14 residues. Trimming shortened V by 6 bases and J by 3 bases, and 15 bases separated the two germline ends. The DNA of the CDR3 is TGTGCCAGCAGGGGCTTACAGGGCCACTACGAGCAGTACTTC. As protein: CASRGLQGHYEQYF. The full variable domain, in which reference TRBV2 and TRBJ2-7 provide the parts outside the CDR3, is EPEVTQTPSHQVTQMGQEVILRCVPISNHLYFYWYRQILGQKVEFLVSFYNNEISEKSEIFDDQFSVERPDGSNFTLKIRSTKLEDSAMYFCASRGLQGHYEQYFGPGTRLTVT.

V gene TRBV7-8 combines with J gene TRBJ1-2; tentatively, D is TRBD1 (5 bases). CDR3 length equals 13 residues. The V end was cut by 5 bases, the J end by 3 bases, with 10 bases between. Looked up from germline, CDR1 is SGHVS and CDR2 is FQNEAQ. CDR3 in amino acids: CASSRDRHYGYTF. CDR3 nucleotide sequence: TGTGCCAGCAGCCGCGACAGACACTATGGCTACACCTTC. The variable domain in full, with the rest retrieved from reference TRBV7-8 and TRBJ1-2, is GAGVSQSPRYKVAKRGQDVALRCDPISGHVSLFWYQQALGQGPEFLTYFQNEAQLDKSGLPSDRFFAERPEGSVSTLKIQRTQQEDSAVYLCASSRDRHYGYTFGSGTRLTVV.

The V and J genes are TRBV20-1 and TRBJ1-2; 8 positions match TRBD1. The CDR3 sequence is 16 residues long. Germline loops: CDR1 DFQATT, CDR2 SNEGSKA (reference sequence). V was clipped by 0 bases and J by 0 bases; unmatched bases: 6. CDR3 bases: TGCAGTGCTAGAGATCCAGACAGGGGACCTAACTATGGCTACACCTTC. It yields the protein CSARDPDRGPNYGYTF.

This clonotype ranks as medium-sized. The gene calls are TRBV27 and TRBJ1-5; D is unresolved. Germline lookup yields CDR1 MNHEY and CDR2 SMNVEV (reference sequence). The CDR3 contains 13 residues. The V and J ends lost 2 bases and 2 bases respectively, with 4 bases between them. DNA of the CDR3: TGTGCCAGCAGTTTACGGGGCAATCAGCCCCAGCATTTT. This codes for CASSLRGNQPQHF.

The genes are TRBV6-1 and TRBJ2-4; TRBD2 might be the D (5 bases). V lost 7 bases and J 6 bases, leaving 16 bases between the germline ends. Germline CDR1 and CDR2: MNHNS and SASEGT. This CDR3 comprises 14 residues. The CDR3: CASIPDSTLNIQYF. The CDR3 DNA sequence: TGTGCCAGCATCCCGGACTCGACCTTAAACATTCAGTACTTC.

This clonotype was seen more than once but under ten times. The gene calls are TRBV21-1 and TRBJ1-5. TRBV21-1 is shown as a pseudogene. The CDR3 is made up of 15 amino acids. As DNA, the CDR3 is TGTGCCAGCAGCAAAGCTCTACAGCTAAATCAGCCCCAGCATTTT. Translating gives CASSKALQLNQPQHF.

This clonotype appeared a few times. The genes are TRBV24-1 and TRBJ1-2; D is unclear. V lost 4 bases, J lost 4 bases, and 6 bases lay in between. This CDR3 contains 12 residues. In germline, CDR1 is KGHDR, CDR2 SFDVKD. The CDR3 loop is CATSEDGYGYTF. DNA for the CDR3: TGTGCCACCAGTGAGGACGGCTATGGCTACACCTTC.

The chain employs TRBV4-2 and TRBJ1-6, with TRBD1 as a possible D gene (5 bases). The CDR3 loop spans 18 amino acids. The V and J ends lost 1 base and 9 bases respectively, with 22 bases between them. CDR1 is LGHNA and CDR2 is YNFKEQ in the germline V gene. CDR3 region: CASSQGGVRDGTLSPLHF. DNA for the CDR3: TGTGCCAGCAGCCAAGGGGGAGTCCGGGACGGAACACTTTCACCCCTCCACTTT.

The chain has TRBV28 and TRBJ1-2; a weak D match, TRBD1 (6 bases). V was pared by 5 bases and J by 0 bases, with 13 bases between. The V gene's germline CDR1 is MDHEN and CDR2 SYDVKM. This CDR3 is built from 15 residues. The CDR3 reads CASSIRQVANYGYTF. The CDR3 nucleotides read TGTGCCAGCAGTATTAGACAGGTGGCTAACTATGGCTACACCTTC.